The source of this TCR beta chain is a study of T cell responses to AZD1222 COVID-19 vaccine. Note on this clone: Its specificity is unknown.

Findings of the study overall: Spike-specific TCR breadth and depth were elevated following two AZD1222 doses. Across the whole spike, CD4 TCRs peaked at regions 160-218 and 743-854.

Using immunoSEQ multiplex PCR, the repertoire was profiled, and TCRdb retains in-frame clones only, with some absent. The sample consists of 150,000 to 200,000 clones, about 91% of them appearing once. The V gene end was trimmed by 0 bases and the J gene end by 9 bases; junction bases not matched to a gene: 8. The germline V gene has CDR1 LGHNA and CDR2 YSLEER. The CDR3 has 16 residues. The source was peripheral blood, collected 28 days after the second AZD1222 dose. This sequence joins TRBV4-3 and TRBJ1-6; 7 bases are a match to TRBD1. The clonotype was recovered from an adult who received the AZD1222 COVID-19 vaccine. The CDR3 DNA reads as TGCGCCAGCAGCCAAGATCTCGACAGGGCGAGTTCACCCCTCCACTTT. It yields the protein CASSQDLDRASSPLHF.